This T cell receptor beta chain came from a study of blood T cell repertoires in COVID-19. For the study at large: Whether acute or convalescent, the COVID-19 samples came from the United States, Italy and Spain. The cDNA or gDNA used as material had been derived from T cells, B-cell-depleted T cells, or PBMCs.

As originally analysed: The assay estimated nucleated cells by amplifying reference gene primers. Profiled with immunoSEQ multiplex PCR; TCRdb holds only in-frame clones, not every one. The V and J calls and clone size are taken from that table; D and trimming were inferred from the DNA. The top ten clones hold 2.5% to 4% of a sample with approximately 150,000 clones, 86% of them seen once. The CDR3 totals 12 residues. In germline, CDR1 is MNHNS, CDR2 SASEGT. V lost 3 bases to trimming and J lost 8 bases, with 10 bases between them. This sequence originates from a man aged 65 to 85 with acute or convalescent COVID-19. The sample comprised peripheral blood. V is TRBV6-1 and J is TRBJ1-2, with D perhaps TRBD1 (5 bases). CDR3 sequence: CASSDGGVGYTF. The CDR3 region has the DNA TGTGCCAGCAGTGATGGAGGGGTCGGCTACACCTTC.